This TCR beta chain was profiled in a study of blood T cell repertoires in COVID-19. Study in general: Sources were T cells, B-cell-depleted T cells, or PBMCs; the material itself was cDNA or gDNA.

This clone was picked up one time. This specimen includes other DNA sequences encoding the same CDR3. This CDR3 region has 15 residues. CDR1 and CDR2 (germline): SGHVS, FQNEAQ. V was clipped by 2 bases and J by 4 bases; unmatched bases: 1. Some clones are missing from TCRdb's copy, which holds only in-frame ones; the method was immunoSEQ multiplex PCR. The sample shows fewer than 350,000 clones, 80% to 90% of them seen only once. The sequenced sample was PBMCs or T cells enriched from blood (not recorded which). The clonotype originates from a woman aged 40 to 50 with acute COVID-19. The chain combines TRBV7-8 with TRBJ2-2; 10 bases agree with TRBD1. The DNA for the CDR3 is TGTGCCAGCAGCTTAAGGGACAGGGGCACCGGGGAGCTGTTTTTT. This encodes CASSLRDRGTGELFF.